This is a list of T cell receptor beta chains from one sample in a study of shared T cell receptors in the human thymus. The table came from immunoSEQ multiplex PCR; TCRdb's copy has only in-frame clones and leaves some out. The repertoire holds approximately 730,000 clones, with approximately 85% as singletons. The same data also went into a second study, on human thymus T cells.

Sequenced material: thymocytes. The source is a girl under three years old with a congenital heart defect. Each CDR3 is given with its conserved first and last residue. Fields, in order: clone size, V gene, CDR3 length, J gene, D gene, CDR3 DNA, CDR3 protein. D genes are given only for firm matches. Only some rows state a clone size, as once, few, many or a class for expanded clones.

size: -
V: TRBV19
length: 15
J: TRBJ1-2
D: TRBD1
DNA: TGTGCCAGTTCTCGCTATGGGACAGGGATCTATGGCTACACCTTC
CDR3: CASSRYGTGIYGYTF

size: -
V: TRBV28
length: 14
J: TRBJ2-4
D: -
DNA: TGTGCCAGCAGTTTTGGGGGCGGGTGGGACATTCAGTACTTC
CDR3: CASSFGGGWDIQYF

size: -
V: TRBV10-3
length: 18
J: TRBJ2-5
D: TRBD2
DNA: TGTGCCATCAGTGAGTCGATCCAGCGGGGGGGCCTGTTAGAGACCCAGTACTTC
CDR3: CAISESIQRGGLLETQYF

size: -
V: TRBV9
length: 13
J: TRBJ1-3
D: -
DNA: TGTGCCAGCAGCGTGGCAGATAGAAACACCATATATTTT
CDR3: CASSVADRNTIYF

size: -
V: TRBV18
length: 17
J: TRBJ1-1
D: -
DNA: TGTGCCAGCTCACCACAGCCGCAGGGTGGGCGCGGCACTGAAGCTTTCTTT
CDR3: CASSPQPQGGRGTEAFF

size: few
V: TRBV19
length: 13
J: TRBJ2-2
D: TRBD1
DNA: TGTGCCAGTAGTATAAGGGGGCTCGAAAGGCTGTTTTTT
CDR3: CASSIRGLERLFF

size: -
V: TRBV7-2
length: 12
J: TRBJ1-5
D: -
DNA: TGTGCCAGCAGCCCCCGGGGGGCCCCCCAGCATTTT
CDR3: CASSPRGAPQHF

size: -
V: TRBV5-4
length: 16
J: TRBJ2-3
D: TRBD2
DNA: TGTGCCAGCAGCTTCCGACTAGCGGGGGCTACAGATACGCAGTATTTT
CDR3: CASSFRLAGATDTQYF

size: few
V: TRBV5-6
length: 17
J: TRBJ2-5
D: TRBD2
DNA: TGTGCCAGCAGCTTGTCTAGCGGGGGGGCGGGTTGGGAGACCCAGTACTTC
CDR3: CASSLSSGGAGWETQYF

size: -
V: TRBV5-1
length: 14
J: TRBJ2-7
D: TRBD1
DNA: TGCGCCAGCAGCCAGGGACAGGGCTTCTACGAGCAGTACTTC
CDR3: CASSQGQGFYEQYF

size: -
V: TRBV7-9
length: 13
J: TRBJ1-3
D: -
DNA: TGTGCCAGCAGCTTTGTTCGGGTTCGCACCATATATTTT
CDR3: CASSFVRVRTIYF

size: -
V: TRBV4-1
length: 16
J: TRBJ1-2
D: -
DNA: TGCGCCAGCAGCCAAGATAACCACAGGGAAGGAAATGGCTACACCTTC
CDR3: CASSQDNHREGNGYTF

size: -
V: TRBV21-1
length: 16
J: TRBJ1-4
D: -
DNA: TGTGCCAGCAACCACACTGGACAGGGGGCTAATGAAAAACTGTTTTTT
CDR3: CASNHTGQGANEKLFF

size: -
V: TRBV14
length: 18
J: TRBJ2-2
D: TRBD2
DNA: TGTGCCAGCAGCCAAGTTACTAGCGAAAAAGTGGGAACCGGGGAGCTGTTTTTT
CDR3: CASSQVTSEKVGTGELFF

size: -
V: TRBV7-6
length: 17
J: TRBJ2-5
D: -
DNA: TGTGCCAGCAGCTTAGAAGAGACTAGGGCCTCCCAAGAGACCCAGTACTTC
CDR3: CASSLEETRASQETQYF

size: -
V: TRBV6-1
length: 14
J: TRBJ1-2
D: TRBD1
DNA: TGTGCCAGCAGTGATCCCACAGGGGCGAATGGCTACACCTTC
CDR3: CASSDPTGANGYTF

size: -
V: TRBV10-3
length: 13
J: TRBJ1-1
D: TRBD1
DNA: TGTGCCATCACACCAGGGGGCAACACTGAAGCTTTCTTT
CDR3: CAITPGGNTEAFF

size: few
V: TRBV18
length: 16
J: TRBJ1-2
D: -
DNA: TGTGCCAGCTCACCCGTGAGACGGTACGGGGGCTATGGCTACACCTTC
CDR3: CASSPVRRYGGYGYTF

size: -
V: TRBV19
length: 23
J: TRBJ1-5
D: TRBD1
DNA: TGTGCCAGTAGTACAAATATTACAGGGGGCATGCAATTGCCGGCGTATAGCAATCAGCCCCAGCATTTT
CDR3: CASSTNITGGMQLPAYSNQPQHF

size: few
V: TRBV4-1
length: 17
J: TRBJ2-6
D: TRBD1
DNA: TGCGCCAGCAGCCAAGGGGACAGCCGCTCTGGGGCCAACGTCCTGACTTTC
CDR3: CASSQGDSRSGANVLTF

size: few
V: TRBV27
length: 18
J: TRBJ2-7
D: -
DNA: TGTGCCAGCAGTATCCGGGCCTTTCGGGGAGATATTTCCTACGAGCAGTACTTC
CDR3: CASSIRAFRGDISYEQYF

size: -
V: TRBV19
length: 15
J: TRBJ2-5
D: TRBD2
DNA: TGTGCCAGTAGTAAGCGGGGGGTCAGACAAGAGACCCAGTACTTC
CDR3: CASSKRGVRQETQYF

size: -
V: TRBV6-5
length: 14
J: TRBJ1-5
D: TRBD1
DNA: TGTGCCAGCAGTTACGGACAGGGGGGACAGCCCCAGCATTTT
CDR3: CASSYGQGGQPQHF

size: -
V: TRBV14
length: 17
J: TRBJ2-7
D: TRBD1
DNA: TGTGCCAGCAGCCAAGGTTATTATGGACAGGGGTACCACGAGCAGTACTTC
CDR3: CASSQGYYGQGYHEQYF

size: -
V: TRBV12-5
length: 15
J: TRBJ1-2
D: -
DNA: TGTGCTAGTGGTTTGGATTTCGCGGGCGAATATGGCTACACCTTC
CDR3: CASGLDFAGEYGYTF

size: -
V: TRBV7-6
length: 19
J: TRBJ2-6
D: TRBD1
DNA: TGTGCCAGCAGTTTTATTACAGGGGTCACTCGGTGCGGGGCCAACGTCCTGACTTTC
CDR3: CASSFITGVTRCGANVLTF

size: few
V: TRBV18
length: 15
J: TRBJ2-3
D: TRBD1
DNA: TGTGCCAGCTCACCGGGGACAGGACAAGAAGATACGCAGTATTTT
CDR3: CASSPGTGQEDTQYF

size: -
V: TRBV18
length: 15
J: TRBJ2-1
D: -
DNA: TGTGCCAGCTCACCGGGAGGGGGGTCCTACAATGAGCAGTTCTTC
CDR3: CASSPGGGSYNEQFF

size: -
V: TRBV2
length: 16
J: TRBJ2-7
D: TRBD2
DNA: TGTGCCAGCAGTGACGGGGGTAGCGGGGGGGACTACGAGCAGTACTTC
CDR3: CASSDGGSGGDYEQYF

size: -
V: TRBV6-5
length: 14
J: TRBJ1-1
D: TRBD1
DNA: TGTGCCAGCAGTTACCAGGGGGAGAACACTGAAGCTTTCTTT
CDR3: CASSYQGENTEAFF

size: -
V: TRBV2
length: 17
J: TRBJ1-6
D: TRBD1
DNA: TGTGCCAGCGACAGGGTTAGGAGAAGCTCCTATAATTCACCCCTCCACTTT
CDR3: CASDRVRRSSYNSPLHF

size: -
V: TRBV14
length: 16
J: TRBJ2-7
D: TRBD1
DNA: TGTGCCAGCAGCAACCCCGGGGACAGGGTCCCCTACGAGCAGTACTTC
CDR3: CASSNPGDRVPYEQYF

size: -
V: TRBV4-1
length: 17
J: TRBJ2-1
D: TRBD2
DNA: TGCGCCAGCAGCCAAGATCGACTAGCGGGGGAATACAATGAGCAGTTCTTC
CDR3: CASSQDRLAGEYNEQFF

size: -
V: TRBV6-5
length: 15
J: TRBJ2-1
D: TRBD2
DNA: TGTGCCAGCCGTCGGGGGCGGGGGGCCCGGAATGAGCAGTTCTTC
CDR3: CASRRGRGARNEQFF

size: -
V: TRBV30
length: 17
J: TRBJ1-1
D: -
DNA: TGTGCCTGGAGTGTACCCCGAGGGGAGGGACTGAACACTGAAGCTTTCTTT
CDR3: CAWSVPRGEGLNTEAFF

size: -
V: TRBV15
length: 16
J: TRBJ1-5
D: TRBD1
DNA: TGTGCCACCAGCAGAATCTCGGACAGGGACTATCAGCCCCAGCATTTT
CDR3: CATSRISDRDYQPQHF

size: -
V: TRBV6-6
length: 14
J: TRBJ1-2
D: -
DNA: TGTGCCAGCAGTTACTCGGGCTGGTTGGATGGCTACACCTTC
CDR3: CASSYSGWLDGYTF

size: -
V: TRBV4-3
length: 18
J: TRBJ2-7
D: TRBD2
DNA: TGCGCCAGCAGCCTACGAAACCCTAGCGGGGGGTCCCCCTACGAGCAGTACTTC
CDR3: CASSLRNPSGGSPYEQYF

size: -
V: TRBV6-5
length: 14
J: TRBJ1-1
D: -
DNA: TGTGCCAGCAGTCCCCAGGGGCTCAGGCATGAAGCTTTCTTT
CDR3: CASSPQGLRHEAFF

size: once
V: TRBV6-5
length: 15
J: TRBJ1-2
D: TRBD1
DNA: TGTGCCAGCAGTTTCTTCAGGGGGGTAAAGTATGGCTACACCTTC
CDR3: CASSFFRGVKYGYTF

size: -
V: TRBV6-5
length: 14
J: TRBJ1-6
D: -
DNA: TGTGCCAGCAGTACGGACCCAGCGGGTTCACCCCTCCACTTT
CDR3: CASSTDPAGSPLHF

size: few
V: TRBV9
length: 14
J: TRBJ1-2
D: TRBD1
DNA: TGTGCCAGCAGCGCGACAGGGGCGTCCTATGGCTACACCTTC
CDR3: CASSATGASYGYTF

size: -
V: TRBV4-3
length: 17
J: TRBJ1-2
D: -
DNA: TGCGCCAGCAGCCAAGATCTCCTGGCAGGTCCCTCTTATGGCTACACCTTC
CDR3: CASSQDLLAGPSYGYTF

size: -
V: TRBV29-1
length: 15
J: TRBJ2-3
D: -
DNA: TGCAGCGTTTCTGGACTACCCTCCCTTACAGATACGCAGTATTTT
CDR3: CSVSGLPSLTDTQYF

size: -
V: TRBV7-2
length: 16
J: TRBJ2-7
D: -
DNA: TGTGCCAGCAGCCAACCTCAGGGTTCGTTCTCCTACGAGCAGTACTTC
CDR3: CASSQPQGSFSYEQYF

size: -
V: TRBV4-1
length: 15
J: TRBJ2-7
D: TRBD2
DNA: TGCGCCAGCAGCCCGTACACGCGGGAGTCCTACGAGCAGTACTTC
CDR3: CASSPYTRESYEQYF

size: -
V: TRBV18
length: 16
J: TRBJ1-5
D: -
DNA: TGTGCCAGCTCACCCCAGGGTAGAGTCGGCAATCAGCCCCAGCATTTT
CDR3: CASSPQGRVGNQPQHF

size: -
V: TRBV27
length: 18
J: TRBJ2-1
D: TRBD2
DNA: TGTGCCAGCAGTTTTGCTAGCGGGGGGTCCACCTCCTACAATGAGCAGTTCTTC
CDR3: CASSFASGGSTSYNEQFF